A selection of T cell receptor beta chains follows, all from one sample in a study of technical replicates of blood from four donors. The method was immunoSEQ multiplex PCR; TCRdb's version includes in-frame clones alone and lacks a portion of them. The sample shows tens of thousands of clones, about 93% of them seen only once. The sample taken for sequencing was T cells isolated from PBMCs. Receptors originate from a human donor in good health. Both conserved end residues are part of each CDR3. Fields, in order: D gene, J gene, clone size, V gene, CDR3 DNA, CDR3 protein. A D gene is named only where the DNA matches it firmly. The size entry is marked missing in some rows and otherwise reads once, few, many or a size class.

d_gene: TRBD1
j_gene: TRBJ2-1
abundance: -
v_gene: TRBV10-1
CDR3nt: TGCGCCAGCAGTCCCGGGACAGGGGGAAACTACAATGAGCAGTTCTTC
CDR3aa: CASSPGTGGNYNEQFF

d_gene: TRBD2
j_gene: TRBJ2-2
abundance: -
v_gene: TRBV28
CDR3nt: TGTGCCAGCTACGGACCCCCACGGTCGGGACTAGCGGGACCTCTCACCGGGGAGCTGTTTTTT
CDR3aa: CASYGPPRSGLAGPLTGELFF

d_gene: -
j_gene: TRBJ2-1
abundance: -
v_gene: TRBV11-2
CDR3nt: TGTGCCAGCAGCTCTCGTCTTAGCTCCTACAATGAGCAGTTCTTC
CDR3aa: CASSSRLSSYNEQFF

d_gene: TRBD1
j_gene: TRBJ1-2
abundance: -
v_gene: TRBV6-5
CDR3nt: TGTGCCAGCAGTCGACAGGGGGCGAGTGCCGGCTACACCTTC
CDR3aa: CASSRQGASAGYTF

d_gene: -
j_gene: TRBJ1-1
abundance: -
v_gene: TRBV7-9
CDR3nt: TGTGCCAGCAGCTTTTTAGTGTTGGCTTTCTTT
CDR3aa: CASSFLVLAFF

d_gene: -
j_gene: TRBJ1-1
abundance: -
v_gene: TRBV28
CDR3nt: TGTGCCAGCAGTTTACCAACAGGCGGTATGAACACTGAAGCTTTCTTT
CDR3aa: CASSLPTGGMNTEAFF

d_gene: TRBD1
j_gene: TRBJ1-2
abundance: -
v_gene: TRBV18
CDR3nt: TGTGCCAGCTCACCCGACGTACAGGGGGCAACTGGCTACACCTTC
CDR3aa: CASSPDVQGATGYTF

d_gene: TRBD1
j_gene: TRBJ1-5
abundance: -
v_gene: TRBV28
CDR3nt: TGTGCCAGCAGTCGCCTCACAGGGGGGGGTCAGCCCCAGCATTTT
CDR3aa: CASSRLTGGGQPQHF

d_gene: TRBD1
j_gene: TRBJ1-2
abundance: -
v_gene: TRBV7-8
CDR3nt: TGTGCCAGCAGCTCAGGGGACAGTGGCTACACCTTC
CDR3aa: CASSSGDSGYTF

d_gene: -
j_gene: TRBJ1-4
abundance: -
v_gene: TRBV28
CDR3nt: TGTGCCAGCAGTTCGACCCAGGACGGAGCGGCGGGAAAACTGTTTTTT
CDR3aa: CASSSTQDGAAGKLFF

d_gene: TRBD2
j_gene: TRBJ2-3
abundance: -
v_gene: TRBV10-3
CDR3nt: TGTGCCACCCTGAACTCCATAGGACTAGATGGAGATAATACGCAGTATTTT
CDR3aa: CATLNSIGLDGDNTQYF

d_gene: TRBD1
j_gene: TRBJ1-1
abundance: -
v_gene: TRBV5-4
CDR3nt: TGTGCCAGCAGCTTGGGGGACAGGGGGCCAGGTTCTGAAGCTTTCTTT
CDR3aa: CASSLGDRGPGSEAFF

d_gene: TRBD1
j_gene: TRBJ2-5
abundance: -
v_gene: TRBV7-9
CDR3nt: TGTGCCAGCAGCCTAGAGATCACAGGGGGCCCCAGGGAGACCCAGTACTTC
CDR3aa: CASSLEITGGPRETQYF

d_gene: TRBD1
j_gene: TRBJ2-3
abundance: -
v_gene: TRBV7-8
CDR3nt: TGTGCCAGCAGCCCAGAACCCGGGACAGCGAGCACAGATACGCAGTATTTT
CDR3aa: CASSPEPGTASTDTQYF

d_gene: -
j_gene: TRBJ1-5
abundance: -
v_gene: TRBV5-1
CDR3nt: TGCGCCAGCGCAGGGGATGCGCAGCCCCAGCATTTT
CDR3aa: CASAGDAQPQHF

d_gene: TRBD2
j_gene: TRBJ2-1
abundance: few
v_gene: TRBV6-6
CDR3nt: TGTGCCAGCAGTTACAGTACGAGACTAGCGAAGAATGAGCAGTTCTTC
CDR3aa: CASSYSTRLAKNEQFF

d_gene: -
j_gene: TRBJ2-7
abundance: -
v_gene: TRBV29-1
CDR3nt: TGCAGCGTTGAAGTCCGACAGCCCTCCTACGAGCAGTACTTC
CDR3aa: CSVEVRQPSYEQYF

d_gene: TRBD1
j_gene: TRBJ2-7
abundance: -
v_gene: TRBV18
CDR3nt: TGTGCCAGCTCACGTACAGGGGTCTCCTACGAGCAGTACTTC
CDR3aa: CASSRTGVSYEQYF

d_gene: -
j_gene: TRBJ1-5
abundance: -
v_gene: TRBV28
CDR3nt: TGTGCCAGCAGTTTAGCCCCCAATAGAGGGCCCAATCAGCCCCAGCATTTT
CDR3aa: CASSLAPNRGPNQPQHF

d_gene: -
j_gene: TRBJ1-2
abundance: -
v_gene: TRBV5-4
CDR3nt: TGTGCCAGCAGCCCTATAGAGGACAGCCCCTATGGCTACACCTTC
CDR3aa: CASSPIEDSPYGYTF

d_gene: -
j_gene: TRBJ1-2
abundance: -
v_gene: TRBV10-1
CDR3nt: TGCGCCAGCAGTGAGAGGGGTGACTATGGCTACACCTTC
CDR3aa: CASSERGDYGYTF

d_gene: -
j_gene: TRBJ1-1
abundance: -
v_gene: TRBV6-5
CDR3nt: TGTGCCAGCAGTTACTCCCCTTTGAACACTGAAGCTTTCTTT
CDR3aa: CASSYSPLNTEAFF

d_gene: TRBD1
j_gene: TRBJ1-2
abundance: -
v_gene: TRBV7-9
CDR3nt: TGTGCCAGCAGCTTGTGGCACCCTGGACAGGGATACTATGGCTACACCTTC
CDR3aa: CASSLWHPGQGYYGYTF

d_gene: -
j_gene: TRBJ2-7
abundance: -
v_gene: TRBV9
CDR3nt: TGTGCCAGCAGCGTAGAACGACAGACCCACGAGCAGTACTTC
CDR3aa: CASSVERQTHEQYF

d_gene: -
j_gene: TRBJ2-7
abundance: -
v_gene: TRBV11-1
CDR3nt: TGTGCCAGCAGCTTGGAAGAGGCCTCCTACGAGCAGTACTTC
CDR3aa: CASSLEEASYEQYF

d_gene: TRBD1
j_gene: TRBJ2-1
abundance: -
v_gene: TRBV5-1
CDR3nt: TGCGCCAGCAGCTTGAGACAGGGGGCCCGCAATGAGCAGTTCTTC
CDR3aa: CASSLRQGARNEQFF

d_gene: -
j_gene: TRBJ2-5
abundance: -
v_gene: TRBV11-2
CDR3nt: TGTGCCAGCAGCTTAGGGACTGAAGAGACCCAGTACTTC
CDR3aa: CASSLGTEETQYF

d_gene: TRBD2
j_gene: TRBJ2-3
abundance: -
v_gene: TRBV7-9
CDR3nt: TGTGCCAGCAGCTCCCGGACTAGCGGGCCCTACTTTAGCACAGATACGCAGTATTTT
CDR3aa: CASSSRTSGPYFSTDTQYF

d_gene: -
j_gene: TRBJ2-3
abundance: -
v_gene: TRBV7-9
CDR3nt: TGTGCCAGCAGCGTACTCGATACGCAGTATTTT
CDR3aa: CASSVLDTQYF

d_gene: TRBD1
j_gene: TRBJ1-4
abundance: -
v_gene: TRBV28
CDR3nt: TGTGCCAGCAGTTTATCCCCGACAGGGATTAATGAAAAACTGTTTTTT
CDR3aa: CASSLSPTGINEKLFF

d_gene: -
j_gene: TRBJ2-4
abundance: -
v_gene: TRBV5-4
CDR3nt: TGTGCCAGCAGCTTCGATCAAGGAGTCAACATTCAGTACTTC
CDR3aa: CASSFDQGVNIQYF

d_gene: TRBD1
j_gene: TRBJ1-5
abundance: -
v_gene: TRBV6-5
CDR3nt: TGTGCCAGCAGTTCCGGACAGGTCAATCAGCCCCAGCATTTT
CDR3aa: CASSSGQVNQPQHF

d_gene: TRBD1
j_gene: TRBJ1-5
abundance: -
v_gene: TRBV10-3
CDR3nt: TGTGCCATCAGTGAGTCGACAGGGTTCAATCAGCCCCAGCATTTT
CDR3aa: CAISESTGFNQPQHF

d_gene: -
j_gene: TRBJ1-1
abundance: -
v_gene: TRBV12-5
CDR3nt: TGTGCTAGTGGTTTGGTACTCGTGAACACTGAAGCTTTCTTT
CDR3aa: CASGLVLVNTEAFF

d_gene: -
j_gene: TRBJ2-7
abundance: -
v_gene: TRBV7-9
CDR3nt: TGTGCCAGCAGCTTCGGGTCCGCCTCCTACGAGCAGTACTTC
CDR3aa: CASSFGSASYEQYF

d_gene: -
j_gene: TRBJ2-6
abundance: -
v_gene: TRBV7-2
CDR3nt: TGTGCCAGCAGCCCGCGTTGGGGCCCTGGGGCCAACGTCCTGACTTTC
CDR3aa: CASSPRWGPGANVLTF